This passage covers 17 T cell receptor beta chains from one sample sequenced in a study of T cells in Graves' hyperthyroidism and ophthalmopathy. Researchers amplified the TCR beta CDR3 regions from RNA transcripts. With the HTBI primer set, the TCR CDR3 went through a first round of RT-PCR. TCRdb re-derived calls from the multiplex PCR reads in MiXCR, one entry per CDR3 protein. The sample carries some 460,000 distinct CDR3 sequences, around a sixth recorded once. Sequencing was done on a sample of blood. The receptors here all came from a young woman with Graves' hyperthyroidism.

On this clonotype: This could be a read error, since a much larger clone is one nucleotide away. This is likely a read error, given that the CDR3 carries no conserved phenylalanine or tryptophan at its end. The chain links TRBV6-2 or TRBV6-3 to TRBJ1-1; tentatively, D is TRBD1 (5 bases). Germline CDR1 is MNHEY and CDR2 is SVGEGT. This CDR3 spans 14 amino acids. V lost 8 bases, J lost 1 base, and 14 bases lay in between. Here the CDR3 DNA reads TGTGCCAGCGGGCGGGGGGGAAAGAACACTGAAGCTTTCTCT. Its protein is CASGRGGKNTEAFS.

This clonotype was counted many times. The chain is built from TRBV27 and TRBJ2-7; the match to TRBD2 covers 16 bases. This CDR3 comprises 18 residues. V was pared by 3 bases and J by 2 bases, with 7 bases of the junction left unmatched. CDR1 and CDR2 from the germline V gene are MNHEY and SMNVEV (reference sequence). This CDR3 is CASSFRTGLAGGAYEQYF. The CDR3 nucleotides read TGTGCCAGCAGTTTCCGGACGGGACTAGCGGGAGGGGCCTACGAGCAGTACTTC.

There are many counts of this clonotype. The chain uses TRBV12-3 or TRBV12-4 and TRBJ2-3; D remains unclear. The CDR3 contains 15 residues. Deletions cut 2 bases from V and 1 base from J, with 10 bases between. The CDR3 nucleotides are TGTGCCAGCAGTTTAAACTATTTTGGCACAGATACGCAGTATTTT. This encodes CASSLNYFGTDTQYF.

This clonotype was observed many times. The chain combines TRBV4-1 with TRBJ2-1; D perhaps matches TRBD2 (5 bases). This CDR3 is built from 16 residues. The V and J ends lost 1 base and 5 bases respectively, with 15 bases between them. The germline V gene has CDR1 MGHRA and CDR2 YSYEKL. CDR3 DNA sequence: TGCGCCAGCAGCCAAGGGGTTCCTAGCAAACACAATGAGCAGTTCTTC. This codes for CASSQGVPSKHNEQFF.

This clonotype was seen at least ten times. This chain uses TRBV11-3 with TRBJ2-5; D may be TRBD1 (6 bases). The germline V and J ends were trimmed by 4 bases and 5 bases, with 14 bases remaining between them. The CDR3 is 14 residues long. The germline gives CDR1 SGHNT, CDR2 YENEEA. The CDR3 is CASSSTTGLETQYF. CDR3 DNA: TGTGCCAGCAGCTCGACCACAGGGCTGGAGACCCAGTACTTC.

In its sample, this clonotype was seen many times. The chain joins TRBV20-1 to TRBJ2-7; 7 nucleotides match TRBD1. In germline, CDR1 is DFQATT, CDR2 SNEGSKA (reference sequence). With V trimmed by 4 bases and J by 0 bases, 6 bases remained unmatched. The CDR3 is 14 residues long. The CDR3 DNA is TGCAGTGCTAAGGGGACAGCGAGCTCCTACGAGCAGTACTTC. As protein: CSAKGTASSYEQYF.

This clonotype came up many times. The chain links TRBV12-3 or TRBV12-4 to TRBJ1-1, with 7 positions matching TRBD1. The CDR3 is made up of 14 amino acids. Germline trimming cut 9 bases from V and 1 base from J; bases unmatched to any gene: 8. This CDR3 reads CASYIRGWNTEAFF. CDR3 DNA sequence: TGTGCCAGTTATATCAGGGGGTGGAACACTGAAGCTTTCTTT.

The V gene is TRBV27, the J gene TRBJ2-3; D might be TRBD1 (6 bases). The germline CDR1 and CDR2 sequences are MNHEY and SMNVEV (reference sequence). V lost 7 bases and J lost 6, with 20 bases in between. The CDR3 is 15 amino acids. The CDR3 DNA is TGTGCCAGCACGCCTACAGGGCCCTTGGATGATACGCAGTATTTT. Translated, it gives CASTPTGPLDDTQYF.

As concerns this clonotype: A much more abundant neighbour one base away suggests this may be a read error. The chain couples TRBV11-2 to TRBJ2-3; D is unresolved. The CDR3 runs 12 residues. Trimming shortened V by 8 bases and J by 4 bases, and 10 bases separated the two germline ends. CDR1 is SGHAT, CDR2 FQNNGV, per germline. Here the CDR3 reads CASGRDPDTQYF. CDR3 nucleotides: TGTGCCAGCGGTCGAGACCCAGATACGCAGTATTTT.

This clonotype has a count of ten or more. This chain joins TRBV12-3 or TRBV12-4 and TRBJ2-2, with a weak D call TRBD1 (6 bases). The CDR3 has 14 residues. V lost 5 bases and J 7 bases, leaving 14 bases between the germline ends. CDR3 coding DNA: TGTGCCAGCAGTCTACAGGGAAAGGTCGGGGAGCTGTTTTTT. This sequence encodes CASSLQGKVGELFF.

This clonotype has ten or more counts. The CDR3 loop is CATSGDTGNQPQHF. The CDR3 DNA reads as TGTGCCACCTCGGGCGACACTGGCAATCAGCCCCAGCATTTT. This chain uses TRBV24-1 with TRBJ1-5; D gene unclear. The CDR3 runs to 14 residues. V lost 9 bases and J lost 2, with 13 bases in between. Germline CDR1 is KGHDR and CDR2 is SFDVKD.

About this clonotype itself: A much larger clone is a single base away; this may be a read error. The rearrangement joins TRBV27 to TRBJ2-1; D is ambiguous. The CDR3 spans 15 residues. V shed 7 bases and J shed 5 bases, with 18 bases lying between them. In germline, CDR1 is MNHEY, CDR2 SMNVEV (reference sequence). DNA for the CDR3: TGTGCCAGCACCCCCGCCGCCGGCGGCAACAATGAGCAGTTCTTC. Translated: CASTPAAGGNNEQFF.

At least ten counts were recorded for this clonotype. The chain carries TRBV28 and TRBJ1-2; no reliable D call. Germline V gene lookup returns CDR1 MDHEN and CDR2 SYDVKM. Trimming stripped 2 bases from V and 0 bases from J, with 4 bases between. CDR3 size: 13 residues. CDR3 sequence (DNA): TGTGCCAGCAGTTTAAGTCCTAACTATGGCTACACCTTC. The encoded protein is CASSLSPNYGYTF.

There are many counts of this clonotype. The gene calls are TRBV20-1 and TRBJ2-7; TRBD1 aligns across 12 bases. V lost 1 base, J lost 6 bases, and 4 bases stayed unmatched. From germline, CDR1 is DFQATT and CDR2 SNEGSKA (reference sequence). The CDR3 is made up of 14 amino acids. Here the CDR3 reads CSARAGTGGSEQYF. CDR3 in DNA: TGCAGTGCTAGAGCCGGGACAGGGGGCTCCGAGCAGTACTTC.

This clonotype was seen a handful of times. The V call is TRBV6-1, the J call TRBJ2-5; 8 bases agree with TRBD1. The CDR3 totals 13 residues. Trimming removed 11 bases from V and 5 bases from J; junction bases left unmatched: 10. Germline V lookup: CDR1 MNHNS, CDR2 SASEGT. The CDR3 region has the DNA TGTGCCCAGGGGGCGCGAGAAAGGGAGACCCAGTACTTC. The encoded protein is CAQGARERETQYF.

The chain carries TRBV20-1 and TRBJ2-5, with TRBD2 as a possible D gene (6 bases). CDR3 length: 11 residues. The V gene lost 1 base and the J gene lost 9 bases, with 9 bases spanning the gap. Germline assignment: CDR1 DFQATT and CDR2 SNEGSKA (reference sequence). The CDR3 spells CSARAWGAQYF. The CDR3 region has the DNA TGCAGTGCTAGAGCCTGGGGGGCCCAGTACTTC.

The rearrangement joins TRBV27 to TRBJ1-6; D unresolved. In germline, CDR1 is MNHEY, CDR2 SMNVEV (reference sequence). The CDR3 sequence is 15 residues long. Trimming pared 0 bases from V and 6 bases from J, leaving 9 bases between. CDR3 in amino acids: CASSLSEAVNSPLHF. For the CDR3, the DNA is TGTGCCAGCAGTTTATCTGAGGCAGTTAATTCACCCCTCCACTTT.